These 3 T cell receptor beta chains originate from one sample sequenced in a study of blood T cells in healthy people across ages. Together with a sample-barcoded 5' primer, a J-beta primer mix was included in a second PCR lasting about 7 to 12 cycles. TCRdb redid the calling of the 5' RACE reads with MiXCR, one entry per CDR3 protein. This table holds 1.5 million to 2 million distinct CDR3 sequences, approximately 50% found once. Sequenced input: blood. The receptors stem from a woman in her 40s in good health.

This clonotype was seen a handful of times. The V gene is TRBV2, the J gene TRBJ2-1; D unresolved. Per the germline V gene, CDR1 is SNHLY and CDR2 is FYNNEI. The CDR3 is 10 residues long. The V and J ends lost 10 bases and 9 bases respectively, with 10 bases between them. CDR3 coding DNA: TGTGCCATAAACACCGGTGAGCAGTTCTTC. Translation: CAINTGEQFF. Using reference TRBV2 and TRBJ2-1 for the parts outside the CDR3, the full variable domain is EPEVTQTPSHQVTQMGQEVILRCVPISNHLYFYWYRQILGQKVEFLVSFYNNEISEKSEIFDDQFSVERPDGSNFTLKIRSTKLEDSAMYFCAINTGEQFFGPGTRLTVL.

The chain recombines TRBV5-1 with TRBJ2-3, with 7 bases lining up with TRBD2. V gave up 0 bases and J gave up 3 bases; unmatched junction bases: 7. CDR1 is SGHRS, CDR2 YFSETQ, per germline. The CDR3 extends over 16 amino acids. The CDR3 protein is CASSLGTSFGTDTQYF. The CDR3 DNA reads TGCGCCAGCAGCTTGGGGACTAGTTTCGGGACAGATACGCAGTATTTT.

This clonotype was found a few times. The CDR3 sequence is CASSQTGTSNQPQHF. CDR3 DNA sequence: TGTGCCAGCAGCCAGACAGGGACTAGCAATCAGCCCCAGCATTTT. The chain carries TRBV6-5 and TRBJ1-5, with TRBD1 matching over 7 bases. The CDR3 sequence is 15 residues long. Trimming took 6 bases from V and 0 from J; bases not matched to a gene: 5. Germline CDR1 and CDR2: MNHEY and SVGAGI.